Sequencing of this T cell receptor (beta chain) was carried out in a study of blood T cell repertoires in COVID-19. Per the authors' pipeline: Reference gene primers were amplified, and this amplification served to estimate nucleated cell counts. Sequencing was performed with immunoSEQ multiplex PCR; in TCRdb, only in-frame clones are kept and a portion is missing. V, J and clone size are those of that table, while D and trimming were read from the DNA. The sample includes around 280,000 clones, around 90% of them seen just once. Trimming left V 6 bases short and J 1 base short, with 10 bases between. The CDR3 extends over 15 amino acids. Per germline, CDR1 MNHEY and CDR2 SVGAGI.

Source material: PBMCs or T cells enriched from blood (not recorded which). This chain links TRBV6-5 with TRBJ2-6; a weak D match, TRBD2 (5 bases). This TCR was sampled from a woman between 35 and 50 years old who had recovered from COVID-19. CDR3 sequence reads: CASSDGGSGANVLTF. In nucleotides, the CDR3 is TGTGCCAGCAGCGACGGAGGATCTGGGGCCAACGTCCTGACTTTC.